This T cell receptor beta chain was profiled in a study of cytomegalovirus exposure and HLA in healthy donors (dated by TCRdb to 2016 to 2017). For the wider study: A later analysis indicated that the 90 to 150 validation repertoires were generated on the platform also employed for the 720 or so repertoires of the first cohort. Besides the first cohort of roughly 640 subjects, a separate validation cohort made up of 90 to 150 different subjects was used. High-throughput TCR immunosequencing, statistical association of individual TCRs with disease status, and machine learning were combined to predict cytomegalovirus infection status. The study was designed to test whether signatures of past pathogen exposure could be identified by cataloging public T cell receptors. What the research found in general, with its limitations: The authors suggested that the approach could potentially be extended to other disease states and immunological phenotypes. In vitro tests confirmed that a few of the cytomegalovirus-associated TCR beta chains recognize cytomegalovirus antigens. Most TCR sequences were seen in very few donors, while some public TCRs were found in many individuals. The study listed approximately 160 TCR beta chains as associated with cytomegalovirus. The classifier was reported to diagnose cytomegalovirus status with high specificity and sensitivity in both the original and validation cohorts. Of the cluster scores, 90% to 95% were above 0 in a later analysis, which found that TCRs clustered in the first cohort also tended to co-occur in the 90 to 150 validation repertoires. The validation cohort had no HLA typing available for a later analysis, so co-occurrence within that cohort was assessed over all 110 or so repertoires.

Regarding this clone: Its antigen specificity is not known. No base quality information exists; no much larger clone differs at one position.

The donors belonged to the validation cohort of over a hundred subjects, which was separate from the roughly 700-subject first cohort. The library came from the immunoSEQ multiplex PCR assay. The paper's processing steps were these. A statistical classification framework was built to diagnose cytomegalovirus status from the catalog of TCR beta chain sequences. TCRdb stores this immuneACCESS table with in-frame sequences only. Part of the clones is absent; in the studies checked, under half of the shortfall reflects unresolved V genes, and no reason is known for the rest. V and J calls and clone size come straight from that table; D and trimming were deduced from the DNA. Here the sample has tens of thousands of clones; just under 95% occur a single time. The top ten clonotypes cover 0.65% to 0.8% of the sample. What was sequenced was PBMCs. This receptor was taken from a man between 18 and 35 years old in good health and CMV-seronegative.

Here the CDR3 is given as CASNGQGVQPQHF. The DNA sequence follows: TGTGCCAGCAATGGACAGGGTGTTCAGCCCCAGCATTTT. This chain joins TRBV2 to TRBJ1-5; TRBD1 aligns with 8 central bases. The germline V gene gives CDR1 as SNHLY and CDR2 as FYNNEI. The CDR3 contains 13 residues, cysteine and phenylalanine counted. The sequence is cut down to CDR3 DNA, 39 bases in frame from base 1. V has 7 bases trimmed and J has 6 bases trimmed; junction bases matching no gene number 5.